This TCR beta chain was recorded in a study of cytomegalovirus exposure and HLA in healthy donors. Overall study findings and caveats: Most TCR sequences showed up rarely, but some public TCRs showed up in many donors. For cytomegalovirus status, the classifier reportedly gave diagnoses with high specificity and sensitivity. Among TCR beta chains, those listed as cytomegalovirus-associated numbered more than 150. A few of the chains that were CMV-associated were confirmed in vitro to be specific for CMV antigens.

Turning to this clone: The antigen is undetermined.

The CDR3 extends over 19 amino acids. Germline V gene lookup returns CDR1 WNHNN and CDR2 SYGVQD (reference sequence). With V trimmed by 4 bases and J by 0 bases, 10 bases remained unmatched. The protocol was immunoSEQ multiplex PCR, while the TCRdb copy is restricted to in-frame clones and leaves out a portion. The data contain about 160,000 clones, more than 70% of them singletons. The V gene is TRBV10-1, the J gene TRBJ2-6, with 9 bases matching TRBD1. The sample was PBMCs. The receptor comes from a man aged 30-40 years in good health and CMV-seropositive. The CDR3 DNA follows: TGCGCCAGCAGTGCCTCGCCGGGACAGGGAGGCTCTGGGGCCAACGTCCTGACTTTC. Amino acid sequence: CASSASPGQGGSGANVLTF.